Listed below are T cell receptor beta chains from one sample, sequenced in a study of control samples from healthy donors and cancer patients. The assay was immunoSEQ multiplex PCR, and TCRdb's table has in-frame clones only and misses some. The data show 40,000 or so clones, approximately 89% seen once. The sequenced sample consisted of PBMCs. The receptors here all came from a woman between 35 and 50 years old with head and neck cancer. Each CDR3 is given with its conserved first and last residue. A D gene is named only where the DNA matches it firmly. Clone sizes are given selectively: once, few, many, or a class where the clone is expanded.

d_gene	v_gene	abundance	j_gene	CDR3nt	CDR3aa
TRBD1	TRBV27	.	TRBJ1-1	TGTGCCAGCAGTCCGACAGGGGGGTTGAACACTGAAGCTTTCTTT	CASSPTGGLNTEAFF
.	TRBV6-5	.	TRBJ1-5	TGTGCCAGCGGCCGACGCGGAGATCAGCCCCAGCATTTT	CASGRRGDQPQHF
.	TRBV7-9	.	TRBJ1-1	TGTGCCAGCAGCTTAGTTGGTTACAACACTGAAGCTTTCTTT	CASSLVGYNTEAFF
.	TRBV27	.	TRBJ2-1	TGTGCCAGCAGTTTATACGACCCGACCGAGCAGTTCTTC	CASSLYDPTEQFF
.	TRBV30	.	TRBJ2-7	TGTGCCTGGAGTGGATCCTACGAGCAGTACTTC	CAWSGSYEQYF
.	TRBV5-1	.	TRBJ1-3	TGCGCCAGCAGCTTGGGGGGCCCTGGAAACACCATATATTTT	CASSLGGPGNTIYF
TRBD1	TRBV5-1	.	TRBJ1-5	TGCGCCAGCAGCCAGACAGGGAATAGCAATCAGCCCCAGCATTTT	CASSQTGNSNQPQHF
.	TRBV5-1	.	TRBJ2-5	TGCGCCAGCAGCTTGGGGTCCGCCCAAGAGACCCAGTACTTC	CASSLGSAQETQYF
.	TRBV30	.	TRBJ2-6	TGTGCCTGGAGTCCGACCGGGACACACTCTGGGGCCAACGTCCTGACTTTC	CAWSPTGTHSGANVLTF
.	TRBV5-5	.	TRBJ1-2	TGTGCCAGCAGCTTGGAGTCCGCGGGGATGGTCAATGGCTACACCTTC	CASSLESAGMVNGYTF
.	TRBV2	few	TRBJ1-6	TGTGCCAGCGGTCCAGGGGAAGAAGACCCCTATAATTCACCCCTCCACTTT	CASGPGEEDPYNSPLHF
.	TRBV27	.	TRBJ1-4	TGTGCCAGCAGTTTAACTACAGATACTAATGAAAAACTGTTTTTT	CASSLTTDTNEKLFF
TRBD1	TRBV12-3/TRBV12-4	.	TRBJ1-3	TGTGCCAGCACCCAGGGGGATGGAAACACCATATATTTT	CASTQGDGNTIYF
.	TRBV28	few	TRBJ2-7	TGTGCCAGCAGTACTCGGGGGACAGCCGACGAGCAGTACTTC	CASSTRGTADEQYF
TRBD1	TRBV24-1	.	TRBJ1-3	TGTGCCACCAGTGATTTGCCTCGACAGGGGATGAGAAACACCATATATTTT	CATSDLPRQGMRNTIYF
.	TRBV5-1	.	TRBJ1-3	TGCGCCAGCAGCTTGACTGACTCTGGAAACACCATATATTTT	CASSLTDSGNTIYF
.	TRBV11-2	.	TRBJ1-1	TGTGCCAGCAGACCAACCGCCGGGCGGAACACTGAAGCTTTCTTT	CASRPTAGRNTEAFF
.	TRBV12-3/TRBV12-4	.	TRBJ1-1	TGTGCCAGCAGTTATTCCGCCCAGACTGAAGCTTTCTTT	CASSYSAQTEAFF
.	TRBV12-3/TRBV12-4	.	TRBJ1-6	TGTGCCAGCAGTGGCGAGAATTCACCCCTCCACTTT	CASSGENSPLHF
TRBD1	TRBV18	.	TRBJ1-5	TGTGCCAGCTCACCGGTTTCGACAGGGGGGAATCAGCCCCAGCATTTT	CASSPVSTGGNQPQHF
.	TRBV5-1	.	TRBJ1-2	TGCGCCAGCAGCTCCCCACAGGTCCCGGGTGGGGGTAACTATGGCTACACCTTC	CASSSPQVPGGGNYGYTF
TRBD1	TRBV4-1	.	TRBJ2-3	TGCGCCAGCAGCCGCCGGGACAGTGCCACAGATACGCAGTATTTT	CASSRRDSATDTQYF
TRBD1	TRBV5-1	.	TRBJ1-2	TGCGCCAGCAGCCCCCGGGACAGGGCCCTCCGGGGCTACACCTTC	CASSPRDRALRGYTF
.	TRBV15	.	TRBJ1-2	TGTGCCACCAGCAGAGATCGAGCTCCAGACTATGGCTACACCTTC	CATSRDRAPDYGYTF
TRBD2	TRBV3-1/TRBV3-2	.	TRBJ2-7	TGTGCCAGCAGCCAACCTACTAGCGGGAGGGCTCTGACTCCGAGCGAGCAGTACTTC	CASSQPTSGRALTPSEQYF
TRBD1	TRBV29-1	.	TRBJ1-1	TGCAGCGTCGAGGGACAGGGGTTCGAAGGAGCTGTCAACACTGAAGCTTTCTTT	CSVEGQGFEGAVNTEAFF
TRBD2	TRBV7-9	.	TRBJ2-2	TGTGCCAGCAGCAAGGGACTAGAGATCCCCGGGGAGCTGTTTTTT	CASSKGLEIPGELFF
TRBD1	TRBV7-9	.	TRBJ1-1	TGTGCCAGCAGCCCCCGACAGGGCGCTGAAGCTTTCTTT	CASSPRQGAEAFF
TRBD1	TRBV4-1	.	TRBJ2-7	TGCGCCAGCGCTCGGGACAGAGCCTACGAGCAGTACTTC	CASARDRAYEQYF
TRBD2	TRBV11-2	.	TRBJ2-7	TGTGCCAGCAGCGGGCGGGGGGGCTCCTACGAGCAGTACTTC	CASSGRGGSYEQYF
.	TRBV10-2	.	TRBJ2-1	TGCGCCAGCAAAACCTCCAATCGGGATGAGCAGTTCTTC	CASKTSNRDEQFF
TRBD2	TRBV7-3	.	TRBJ2-5	TGTGCCAGCAGCTTAAGGGCTAGCGGGAGAGAGACCCAGTACTTC	CASSLRASGRETQYF
.	TRBV7-3	few	TRBJ1-1	TGTGCCAGCAGCTTTGACTCGAGCAGCTTGAACACTGAAGCTTTCTTT	CASSFDSSSLNTEAFF
.	TRBV11-2	.	TRBJ1-1	TGTGCCAGCAGCTTAATGGGAAAAACTGAAGCTTTCTTT	CASSLMGKTEAFF
TRBD2	TRBV27	.	TRBJ2-3	TGTGCCAGCAGTTTGGGACTAGCGGGCGGAGATACGCAGTATTTT	CASSLGLAGGDTQYF
.	TRBV14	.	TRBJ2-7	TGTGCCAGCAGCCATACTTCCTACGAGCAGTACTTC	CASSHTSYEQYF
.	TRBV19	.	TRBJ2-7	TGTGCCAGTAGTAACCTTGGACAGCCTTACTTC	CASSNLGQPYF
TRBD2	TRBV7-3	once	TRBJ2-1	TGTGCCAGCAGCTTCCCCGGGACTAGTAGGAATGAGCAGTTCTTC	CASSFPGTSRNEQFF
.	TRBV5-6	.	TRBJ2-3	TGTGCCAGCAGCTTGGCCGGCGGCGTTACGCAGTATTTT	CASSLAGGVTQYF
TRBD1	TRBV6-5	.	TRBJ1-2	TGTGCCAGCAGATATATACAGGGGGGGAACTATGGCTACACCTTC	CASRYIQGGNYGYTF
TRBD2	TRBV6-5	.	TRBJ2-7	TGTGCCAGCAGTTACAAGCGAGCGGGATTCGACGGGCAGTACTTC	CASSYKRAGFDGQYF
.	TRBV30	once	TRBJ1-3	TGTGCCTGGAGTGGAAGGGGAAAGGACTTTAGCTCTGGAAACACCATATATTTT	CAWSGRGKDFSSGNTIYF
.	TRBV10-1	.	TRBJ1-2	TGCGCCAGCAGTGCTGGGACTGAGGATTCCTATGGCTACACCTTC	CASSAGTEDSYGYTF
.	TRBV2	.	TRBJ1-2	TGTGCCAGCAGACCGGACCCTCAGGGAGGCTACACCTTC	CASRPDPQGGYTF
TRBD1	TRBV11-2	.	TRBJ1-6	TGTGCCAGCAGCTTAGAGGGACAGTATAATTCACCCCTCCACTTT	CASSLEGQYNSPLHF
.	TRBV3-1/TRBV3-2	.	TRBJ1-2	TGTGCCAGCAGCCAAGGGCCCAGCCCACGGTATGGCTACACCTTC	CASSQGPSPRYGYTF
.	TRBV7-8	few	TRBJ2-3	TGTGCCAGCAGCTCCCGGACTACCCGAGGGGCAGATACGCAGTATTTT	CASSSRTTRGADTQYF
TRBD1	TRBV7-7	.	TRBJ2-7	TGTGCCAGCAGCTGGGACAGGGGTTCCTACGAGCAGTACTTC	CASSWDRGSYEQYF
.	TRBV18	.	TRBJ2-1	TGTGCCAGCTCACCATCTAGCGCTTATGAGCAGTTCTTC	CASSPSSAYEQFF
.	TRBV12-5	.	TRBJ1-1	TGTGCTAGTGGCCGTGGACGGAACACTGAAGCTTTCTTT	CASGRGRNTEAFF
.	TRBV3-1/TRBV3-2	.	TRBJ2-3	TGTGCCAGCAGCCTTAGCCTACCGGGGATCACAGATACGCAGTATTTT	CASSLSLPGITDTQYF
.	TRBV7-9	.	TRBJ1-2	TGTGCCAGCAGCTTTCTATGGCAGGGGACTAACTATGGCTACACCTTC	CASSFLWQGTNYGYTF
.	TRBV5-1	.	TRBJ2-2	TGCGCCAGCAGTCATAAGGACGTCGCGAACACCGGGGAGCTGTTTTTT	CASSHKDVANTGELFF
TRBD1	TRBV28	.	TRBJ1-2	TGTGCCAGCAGTGGGACAGGGAGCCTCTATGGCTACACCTTC	CASSGTGSLYGYTF
TRBD1	TRBV2	.	TRBJ1-5	TGTGCCAGCAGTTCGGACAGGGCCATTAATCAGCCCCAGCATTTT	CASSSDRAINQPQHF
.	TRBV28	.	TRBJ1-2	TGTGCCAGCAGTCTAAACCACTATGGCTACACCTTC	CASSLNHYGYTF